This T cell receptor beta chain was identified in a study of cytomegalovirus exposure and HLA in healthy donors listed by TCRdb under 2017. In the study overall: According to an earlier analysis of around 600 of the donors, roughly 180 million T cells yielded 117 million unique TCR beta sequences and 276 Gb of sequence data. The study profiled the T cell repertoires of more than 500 subjects by immunosequencing and related them to cytomegalovirus serostatus. A later genetic analysis used genome-wide SNP genotypes for about three fifths of the 666 donors, treating that subset as a discovery cohort. Besides the first cohort of 666 subjects, a separate validation cohort made up of 120 different subjects was used. Because of strong linkage in the cohort, roughly five DR-DQ haplotypes were treated as single units for association and clustering. The number of donors typed differed by locus, with roughly 629-640 for A, B, C, DRB1 and DQB1, approximately 500 for DQA1, under 610 for DPA1, and around 430 for DPB1. Alongside the repertoire data, information on donor age, sex, ethnicity and CMV serostatus was compiled. A later analysis re-analyzed previously published TCR beta repertoires from about 600 donors and added high-resolution HLA genotyping to study TCR occurrence patterns. Of the approximately 370 genotyped donors, 80% to 90% were placed in the genetic ancestry cluster associated with self-reported Caucasian donors. Rather than using new phenotypic data, the later analysis identified candidate immune exposures from TCR beta sequences and from how often those sequences occurred across donors. About 280 gigabases of sequencing data and 70 million to 100 million unique TCR sequences were included in an early release covering roughly 600 HLA-typed donors. Among about 410 genotyped donors of the cohort, an average of approximately 220,000 unique TCR beta nucleotide sequences was sequenced per donor, of which about 19% were non-productive. The aim of the study was to test whether cataloging public T cell receptors could identify signatures of past pathogen exposure. Every repertoire in the discovery cohort had been generated on one and the same sequencing platform. HLA typing covered class I and class II loci at four-digit resolution. An earlier analysis of some 500 of the donors used high-throughput TCR beta sequencing to judge whether each TCR beta V gene segment behaved as functional or pseudogenic. High-throughput TCR immunosequencing, statistical association of individual TCRs with disease status, and machine learning were combined to predict cytomegalovirus infection status.

The cohort comprised fewer than 750 healthy bone marrow donors. All cohort members were sampled while nominally healthy, although unrecorded immune exposures were likely present. The donor tested CMV seropositive and was one of the 289 seropositive cohort members. A peripheral blood sample was collected from each donor, and TCR beta sequencing was performed on peripheral blood mononuclear cells. Genomic DNA was extracted from the blood cell samples with the Qiagen DNeasy Blood Extraction Kit. General conclusions and limits of the study: The study gave a list of roughly 150 TCR beta chains associated with cytomegalovirus. Strong co-occurrence of HLA alleles, especially DR and DQ, made assigning TCR associations to individual alleles difficult. Most CMV-associated TCR beta chains appeared to be HLA-restricted in a later analysis, and the HLA associations seemed to be driven largely by CMV exposure. In a later analysis, 16,951 TCR beta sequences were associated with specific HLA alleles at a false discovery rate of 0.05. HLA typing was unavailable for some donors at each locus, so association tests used only the typed subset. Broadly in line with IMGT annotations, most TCR beta V segments showed up in productive rearrangements about 87% or about 30% of the time in an earlier analysis of 450 to 750 of the donors. In a later analysis, several top co-occurrence clusters were reported to appear linked to parvovirus B19, influenza, CMV and Epstein-Barr virus. It was suggested by the authors that the approach could potentially be generalized to other disease states and immunological phenotypes. In a later genetic analysis, a missense DCLRE1C variant was associated with V-gene and J-gene trimming of TCR beta chains, and the association was replicated in an independent cohort. While some public TCRs were present in many individuals, most TCR sequences turned up only very rarely across donors. In vitro tests confirmed that three of the cytomegalovirus-associated TCR beta chains recognize cytomegalovirus antigens. Correlated functional status among segregating V segments might be attributable to linkage disequilibrium, but an unknown experimental factor could not be ruled out. Compared with the approximately 600-donor mean, donors in an Asian-associated ancestry cluster had fewer N-insertions in productive TCRs, according to a later genetic analysis. This cohort had only TCR beta chains sequenced, and the lack of alpha or paired-chain data limited which features could be detected. In both the original and validation cohorts, the classifier was reported to diagnose cytomegalovirus status with high specificity and sensitivity. Sequencing depth was assumed to be roughly uniform across donors in the presence/absence analyses, though that assumption may not hold. Immune exposure information for the cohort was limited to CMV serostatus. In a later analysis, HLA-associated TCR beta chains were found to be more clonally expanded and to have lower generation probabilities than equally common non-associated chains. A cluster of highly shared sequence variants was judged likely to represent a technical artifact of the sequencing pipeline. A later analysis found that TCR association rates varied across HLA loci, with DRB1 alleles showing the most associated TCRs and HLA-C alleles the fewest. A further reported finding was that TCR beta sequences accurately predicted the HLA-A and HLA-B alleles for most subjects in the first cohort. The earlier analysis of 587 of the donors excluded about 16 rarely observed V segments, including chromosome 9 orphons, because counts were too low.

To note about this clone: There is no known antigen for this receptor. The record has no base qualities; no much larger clone is one base away.

Library preparation employed the immunoSEQ multiplex PCR assay. For the multiplex PCR, a mixture combining 60 forward primers for TCR Vbeta segments and 13 reverse primers for TCR Jbeta segments was used. A multiplex PCR assay on genomic DNA amplified the CDR3 region of rearranged TCR beta genes. The amplified TCR beta libraries were sequenced on the Illumina HiSeq System as 87-base-pair reads. Concerning the study's data processing: A later analysis counted some 74 million unique TCR beta chains across the roughly 700 repertoires, and around 9.9 million of these chains were shared by at least two donors. To remove PCR and sequencing errors, raw reads were error-corrected and collapsed into unique sequences using a nearest-neighbor algorithm that merged closely related sequences. To assign V, D and J gene segments, CDR3 sequences were aligned to IMGT reference sequences. For a sequence to be retained, a match of at least six nucleotides was required to both a V gene segment and a J gene segment. A rearrangement counted as productive if the CDR3 had no stop codons and remained in frame with V and J, and every other rearrangement counted as non-productive. Following IMGT convention, CDR3 was defined as the stretch from the second conserved V-encoded cysteine up to the conserved J-encoded phenylalanine. In an earlier analysis of around 570 of the donors, sequences lacking an unambiguous match to a single V gene segment were excluded. An earlier analysis of a few hundred of the donors called V segments functional above 56.7% productive rearrangements and segregating when the between-donor standard deviation exceeded 5%. A statistical classification framework was built to diagnose cytomegalovirus status from the catalog of TCR beta chain sequences. V and J gene assignment, in a later analysis, came from comparing TCR nucleotide sequences with IMGT/GENE-DB human TR gene sequences. In a later analysis, CDR3 sequences and most-parsimonious VDJ recombination scenarios were assigned using the TCRdist pipeline. A later analysis defined each TCR beta chain by its CDR3 amino acid sequence plus V-gene family, and excluded reads lacking a unique V-gene family. To address suspected cross-contamination and a sequencing artifact, a later analysis removed 592 highly shared, low-generation-probability nucleotide sequences. For each public chain, a later analysis derived a clonal expansion index from normalized ranks of inferred template counts within each repertoire. In a later analysis, generation probabilities were computed with a VDJ recombination model fitted to out-of-frame rearrangements, and the resulting probabilities were checked against IGoR. In a later analysis, hypergeometric tests were used to score TCR-TCR, TCR-HLA and TCR-CMV co-occurrence, with a repertoire-size bias correction applied to TCR pairs. A later analysis estimated false discovery rates by permuting HLA or CMV assignments 20 times. In a later analysis, co-occurring TCRs were grouped with DBSCAN, and TCRdist sequence similarity was added when clustering was performed within HLA-allele-positive subsets. Repertoires with fewer than 30,000 or more than 120,000 public chains, plus five repertoires with anomalous nucleotide sharing, were excluded from co-occurrence clustering. This is the immuneACCESS table as TCRdb keeps it, with only in-frame sequences that have V and J called. A part of the clones is gone; compared with another copy, unresolved V genes explain less than half, and the rest is unexplained. V, J and clone size are those of that table, while D and trimming were read from the DNA. This sample is represented by 90,000 to 100,000 clones; about 75% of them were singletons. The ten biggest clones cover roughly 7.7% of the sample.

This TCR was recovered from a man between 40 and 49 years old in good health and CMV-seropositive. The source material was PBMCs.

The sequence in DNA is TGTGCCAGCAGTTACCTAGCGGGGGGAACAGATACGCAGTATTTT. It is translated as CASSYLAGGTDTQYF. The rearranged segments are TRBV6-5 and TRBJ2-3, and TRBD2 matches 11 of the central bases. V and J are trimmed by 2 bases and 3 bases, and the gene matches miss 1 base of the junction. The CDR3 spans 15 residues, from the cysteine through the phenylalanine. The DNA shown is the 45-base CDR3, in frame from base 1. Per the germline V gene, MNHEY is the CDR1 and SVGAGI is the CDR2.